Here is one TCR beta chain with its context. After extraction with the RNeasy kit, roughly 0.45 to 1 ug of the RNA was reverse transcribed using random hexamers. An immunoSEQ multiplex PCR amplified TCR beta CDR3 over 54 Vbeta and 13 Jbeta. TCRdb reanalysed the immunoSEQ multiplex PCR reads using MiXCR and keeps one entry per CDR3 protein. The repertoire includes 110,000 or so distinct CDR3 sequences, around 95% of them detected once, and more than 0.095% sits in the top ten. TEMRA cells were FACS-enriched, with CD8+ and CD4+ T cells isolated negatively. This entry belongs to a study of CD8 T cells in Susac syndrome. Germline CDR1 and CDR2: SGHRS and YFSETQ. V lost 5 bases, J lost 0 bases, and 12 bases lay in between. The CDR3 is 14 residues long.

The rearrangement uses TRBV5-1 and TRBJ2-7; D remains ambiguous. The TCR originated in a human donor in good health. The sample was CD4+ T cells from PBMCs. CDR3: CASSSDGSSYEQYF. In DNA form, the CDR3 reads TGCGCCAGCAGTTCCGACGGAAGCTCCTACGAGCAGTACTTC.